These 17 T cell receptor beta chains originate from one sample sequenced in a study of CD8+CD57+ T cells in acquired aplastic anemia. Profiling of TCR beta VDJ combinations and CDR3 sequences used genomic DNA as template. MiXCR, applied by TCRdb to the reads, yields one record per CDR3 protein. The profile shows tens of thousands of distinct CDR3 sequences, about half of them singletons. Input material: sorted CD4+, CD8+, or CD8+CD57+ T cells (not recorded which) from PBMCs. All receptors derive from a human donor in good health, serving as a control.

This clonotype was observed many times. This sequence joins TRBV20-1 and TRBJ2-3; possibly TRBD1 for D (6 bases). CDR1 is DFQATT and CDR2 is SNEGSKA in the germline V gene (reference sequence). Trimming cost V 6 bases and J 2 bases, with 12 bases left between them. CDR3 length: 13 amino acids. CDR3 protein: CSARDIITDTQYF. In DNA, the CDR3 is TGCAGTGCAAGGGACATAATCACAGATACGCAGTATTTT.

In the case of this clonotype: A read error is possible here, since a much larger clone lies one base away. This chain uses TRBV7-9 with TRBJ2-5; D perhaps matches TRBD1 (6 bases). Per germline, CDR1 SEHNR and CDR2 FQNEAQ (reference sequence). Trimming left V 5 bases short and J 2 bases short, with 15 bases between. The CDR3 sequence is 15 residues long. CDR3 region: CASSADTGIQETQYF. CDR3 DNA sequence: TGTGCCAGCAGCGCCGACACAGGGATACAAGAGACCCAGTACTTC.

This clonotype was counted only a few times. One base away lies a much larger clone, so this may be a sequencing read error. This rearrangement joins TRBV6-1 to TRBJ2-3, with a weak D call TRBD1 (6 bases). In germline, CDR1 is MNHNS, CDR2 SASEGT. The CDR3 extends over 17 amino acids. Trimming shortened V by 5 bases and J by 5 bases, and 23 bases separated the two germline ends. CDR3 nucleotides: TGTGCCAGCAGTCGGGGCAGGGGATTCTCAGGCGAAGATACGCAGTATTTT. Protein: CASSRGRGFSGEDTQYF.

This clonotype came up many times. The DNA of the CDR3 is TGTGCCAGCAGCTTCGGCAGGGAGAATGGCTACACCTTC. It is translated as CASSFGRENGYTF. V is TRBV7-9 and J is TRBJ1-2; D possibly corresponds to TRBD1 (5 bases). The CDR3 consists of 13 residues. In germline, CDR1 is SEHNR, CDR2 FQNEAQ (reference sequence). V lost 3 bases and J 6 bases, leaving 11 bases between the germline ends.

There are many counts of this clonotype. The genes are TRBV9 and TRBJ2-3; 10 nucleotides line up with TRBD2. This CDR3 is built from 17 residues. V lost 3 bases to trimming and J lost 6 bases; unmatched junction nucleotides: 13. Germline CDR1 is SGDLS and CDR2 is YYNGEE. The CDR3 DNA sequence: TGTGCCAGCAGCGAAACCGGGACTAGCGATTTTTCGGATACGCAGTATTTT. Protein product: CASSETGTSDFSDTQYF.

In this sample, this clonotype turned up once. Given a much more abundant clone one base away, this may be a read error. V usage is TRBV4-1 and J usage is TRBJ2-3; TRBD1 is a possible D gene (5 bases). The V gene's germline CDR1 is MGHRA and CDR2 YSYEKL. This CDR3 has 14 residues. The CDR3 sequence: CAGSQVQDTDTQYF. In DNA, the CDR3 is TGCGCCGGCAGCCAAGTACAGGACACAGATACGCAGTATTTT.

This clonotype has more than one count but fewer than ten. This chain connects TRBV10-3 to TRBJ1-2; possibly TRBD1 for D (5 bases). The CDR3 totals 14 residues. Germline V gene lookup returns CDR1 ENHRY and CDR2 SYGVKD. V dropped 10 bases and J dropped 4 bases, with 19 bases sitting between them. For the CDR3, the DNA is TGTGCCACCAACCGTTTAGACAGCGTCTATGGCTACACCTTC. This gives the protein CATNRLDSVYGYTF.

The CDR3, as DNA: TGTGCCAGCAGCTATACTTTAAGGGACGACACAGATACGCAGTATTTT. Amino acid sequence: CASSYTLRDDTDTQYF. J is TRBJ2-3 and V is TRBV13; either TRBD1 or TRBD2 may fit D (5 bases each). V gave up 4 bases and J gave up 2 bases, with 16 bases separating them. Germline V gene lookup returns CDR1 PRHDT and CDR2 FYEKMQ (reference sequence). This CDR3 is 16 amino acids long. The whole variable domain, filled in from reference TRBV13 and TRBJ2-3, reads AAGVIQSPRHLIKEKRETATLKCYPIPRHDTVYWYQQGPGQDPQFLISFYEKMQSDKGSIPDRFSAQQFSDYHSELNMSSLELGDSALYFCASSYTLRDDTDTQYFGPGTRLTVL.

The chain recombines TRBV19 with TRBJ2-1, with TRBD2 matching 10 bases. V lost 8 bases to trimming and J lost 3 bases; unmatched junction nucleotides: 4. Germline-derived CDR1 and CDR2 are LNHDA and SQIVND (reference sequence). The CDR3 length is 14 residues. This CDR3 is CASSSGRDYNEQFF. The DNA of the CDR3 is TGTGCCAGTTCTAGCGGGAGAGACTACAATGAGCAGTTCTTC.

The rearrangement joins TRBV6-5 to TRBJ2-3; D possibly matches TRBD1 or TRBD2 (7 bases each). Germline-derived CDR1 and CDR2 are MNHEY and SVGAGI. Trimming shortened V by 2 bases and J by 3 bases, and 15 bases separated the two germline ends. The CDR3 has 16 amino acids. The CDR3 protein is CASSYLDQGGTDTQYF. CDR3 nucleotide sequence: TGTGCCAGCAGTTACCTGGATCAGGGGGGGACAGATACGCAGTATTTT.

The rearrangement joins TRBV27 to TRBJ1-6; TRBD1 matches 9 bases. Germline assignment: CDR1 MNHEY and CDR2 SMNVEV (reference sequence). The J segment lost 7 bases and the V segment lost 0 bases, leaving 1 base of the junction unmatched. CDR3 size: 15 residues. The CDR3 loop reads CASSLSGQGNSPLHF. The CDR3 DNA reads as TGTGCCAGCAGTTTATCGGGACAGGGAAATTCACCCCTCCACTTT.

V gene TRBV19 combines with J gene TRBJ1-2; D perhaps matches TRBD1 (5 bases). CDR1 is LNHDA and CDR2 is SQIVND in the germline V gene (reference sequence). CDR3 size: 14 residues. Trimming pared 9 bases from V and 5 bases from J, leaving 19 bases between. CDR3 sequence: CASSQDQGRYGYTF. CDR3 DNA: TGTGCCAGCAGCCAGGACCAGGGCCGGTATGGCTACACCTTC.

This clonotype has a count of ten or more. CDR3 sequence: CSARVPLGRQNTEAFF. DNA for the CDR3: TGCAGTGCTAGAGTCCCCCTGGGGAGACAGAACACTGAAGCTTTCTTT. The V gene is TRBV20-1, the J gene TRBJ1-1; D gene unclear. CDR3 length: 16 residues. Per germline, CDR1 DFQATT and CDR2 SNEGSKA (reference sequence). Trimming shortened V by 1 base and J by 1 base, and 16 bases separated the two germline ends.

This clonotype was recorded at least ten times. In DNA, the CDR3 is TGTGCCAGCAGTTTCTCCGAGCCATACGAGCAGTACTTC. Translating gives CASSFSEPYEQYF. The V call is TRBV12-3 or TRBV12-4, the J call TRBJ2-7; D gene ambiguous. There are 13 residues in the CDR3. The V end was cut by 3 bases, the J end by 4 bases, with 10 bases between.

V gene TRBV7-2 combines with J gene TRBJ1-2; D is ambiguous. The CDR3 is made up of 15 amino acids. The germline gives CDR1 SGHTA, CDR2 FQGNSA. The germline V and J ends were trimmed by 4 bases and 7 bases, with 19 bases remaining between them. CDR3 loop: CASSYGGHGISGYTF. The CDR3, as DNA: TGTGCCAGCAGCTACGGTGGGCACGGGATCAGTGGCTACACCTTC.

The V gene is TRBV15, the J gene TRBJ2-1; TRBD1 matches 9 bases. This CDR3 is built from 19 residues. Germline V gene data show CDR1 as LNHNV and CDR2 as YYDKDF (reference sequence). Trimming removed 4 bases from V and 7 bases from J; junction bases left unmatched: 20. This chain's CDR3 is CATSIGGQGTEVRSNEQFF. Here the CDR3 DNA reads TGTGCCACCAGCATAGGGGGACAGGGAACGGAGGTTCGTTCGAATGAGCAGTTCTTC.

Only a few counts were recorded for this clonotype. A much larger clonotype is one base distant, so this may be a read error. This rearrangement joins TRBV9 to TRBJ2-7, with 8 bases fitting TRBD1. The J segment lost 9 bases and the V segment lost 3 bases, leaving 14 bases of the junction unmatched. CDR1 and CDR2 from the germline V gene are SGDLS and YYNGEE. The CDR3 runs to 15 residues. The CDR3: CASSGGQGKGDGQYF. The DNA for the CDR3 is TGTGCCAGCAGCGGAGGACAGGGAAAGGGGGACGGGCAGTACTTC.